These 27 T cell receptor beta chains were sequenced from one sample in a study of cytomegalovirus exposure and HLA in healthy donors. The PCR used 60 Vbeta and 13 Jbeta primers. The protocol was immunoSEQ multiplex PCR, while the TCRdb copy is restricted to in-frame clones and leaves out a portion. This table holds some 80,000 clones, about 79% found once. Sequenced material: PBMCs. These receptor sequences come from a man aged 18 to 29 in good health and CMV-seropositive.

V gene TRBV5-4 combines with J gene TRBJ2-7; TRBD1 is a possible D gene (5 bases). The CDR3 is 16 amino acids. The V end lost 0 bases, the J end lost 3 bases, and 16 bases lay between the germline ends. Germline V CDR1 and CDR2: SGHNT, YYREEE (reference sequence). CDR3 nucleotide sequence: TGTGCCAGCAGCTTGGGGTTAGGGGAATTTGGCTACGAGCAGTACTTC. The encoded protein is CASSLGLGEFGYEQYF.

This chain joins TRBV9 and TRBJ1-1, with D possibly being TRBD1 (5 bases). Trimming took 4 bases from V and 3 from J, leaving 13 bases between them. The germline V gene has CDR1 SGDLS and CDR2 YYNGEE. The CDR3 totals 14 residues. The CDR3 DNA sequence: TGTGCCAGCAGCCCGGGACTTCGGGACACTGAAGCTTTCTTT. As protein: CASSPGLRDTEAFF.

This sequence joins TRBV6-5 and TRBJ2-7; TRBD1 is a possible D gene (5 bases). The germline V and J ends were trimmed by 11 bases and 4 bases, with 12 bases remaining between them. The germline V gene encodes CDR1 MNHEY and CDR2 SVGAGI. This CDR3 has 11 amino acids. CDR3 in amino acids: CAAQADYEQYF. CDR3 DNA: TGTGCCGCACAGGCCGATTACGAGCAGTACTTC.

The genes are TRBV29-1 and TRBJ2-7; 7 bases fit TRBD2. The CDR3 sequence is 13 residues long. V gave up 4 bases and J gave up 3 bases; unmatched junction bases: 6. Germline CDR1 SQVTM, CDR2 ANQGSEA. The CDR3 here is CSVVLLANYEQYF. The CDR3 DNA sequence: TGCAGCGTTGTCTTACTAGCGAACTACGAGCAGTACTTC.

CDR3 sequence reads: CATSPPGTDTQYF. In nucleotides, the CDR3 is TGTGCCACCAGCCCTCCGGGCACAGATACGCAGTATTTT. This chain uses TRBV15 with TRBJ2-3, with unresolved D. V lost 5 bases, J lost 1 base, and 7 bases lay in between. Germline CDR1 reads LNHNV; CDR2 reads YYDKDF (reference sequence). This CDR3 has 13 amino acids.

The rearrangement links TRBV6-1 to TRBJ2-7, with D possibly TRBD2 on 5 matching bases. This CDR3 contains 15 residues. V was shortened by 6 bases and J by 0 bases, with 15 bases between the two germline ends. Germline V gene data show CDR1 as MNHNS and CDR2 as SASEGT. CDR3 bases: TGTGCCAGCAGCCAGATAGCGACCAGCTCCTACGAGCAGTACTTC. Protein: CASSQIATSSYEQYF.

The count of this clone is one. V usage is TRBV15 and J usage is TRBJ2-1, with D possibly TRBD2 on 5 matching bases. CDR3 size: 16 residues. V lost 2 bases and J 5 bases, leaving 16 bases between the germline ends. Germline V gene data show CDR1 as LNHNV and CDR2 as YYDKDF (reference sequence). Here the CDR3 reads CATSRLTTEGNNEQFF. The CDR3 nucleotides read TGTGCCACCAGCAGACTTACTACCGAGGGAAACAATGAGCAGTTCTTC. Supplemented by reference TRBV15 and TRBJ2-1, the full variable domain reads DAMVIQNPRYQVTQFGKPVTLSCSQTLNHNVMYWYQQKSSQAPKLLFHYYDKDFNNEADTPDNFQSRRPNTSFCFLDIRSPGLGDTAMYLCATSRLTTEGNNEQFFGPGTRLTVL.

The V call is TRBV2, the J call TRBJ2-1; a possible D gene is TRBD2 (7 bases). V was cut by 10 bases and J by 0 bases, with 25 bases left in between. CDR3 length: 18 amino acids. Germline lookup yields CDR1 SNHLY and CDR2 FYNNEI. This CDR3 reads CATLGGGKRGNSYNEQFF. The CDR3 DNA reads TGTGCCACTCTAGGGGGGGGGAAAAGAGGTAACTCCTACAATGAGCAGTTCTTC.

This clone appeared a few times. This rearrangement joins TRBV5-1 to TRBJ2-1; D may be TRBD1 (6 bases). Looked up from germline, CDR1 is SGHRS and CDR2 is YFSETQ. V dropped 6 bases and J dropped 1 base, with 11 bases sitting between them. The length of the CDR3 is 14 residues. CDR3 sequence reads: CASTKTGSYNEQFF. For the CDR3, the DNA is TGCGCCAGCACTAAGACAGGATCCTACAATGAGCAGTTCTTC. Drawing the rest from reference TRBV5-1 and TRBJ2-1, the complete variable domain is KAGVTQTPRYLIKTRGQQVTLSCSPISGHRSVSWYQQTPGQGLQFLFEYFSETQRNKGNFPGRFSGRQFSNSRSEMNVSTLELGDSALYLCASTKTGSYNEQFFGPGTRLTVL.

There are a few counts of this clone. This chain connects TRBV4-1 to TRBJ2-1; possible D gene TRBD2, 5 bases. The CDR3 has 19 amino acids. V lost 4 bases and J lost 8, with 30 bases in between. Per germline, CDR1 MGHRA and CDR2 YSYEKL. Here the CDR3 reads CASSRLPHPFGEGPDEQFF. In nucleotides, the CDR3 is TGCGCCAGCAGCCGCCTCCCCCACCCCTTCGGTGAGGGCCCCGATGAGCAGTTCTTC.

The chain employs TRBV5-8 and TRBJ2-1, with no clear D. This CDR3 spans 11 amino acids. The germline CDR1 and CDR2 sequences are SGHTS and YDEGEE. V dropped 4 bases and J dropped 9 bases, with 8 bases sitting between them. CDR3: CASSLFREQFF. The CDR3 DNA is TGTGCCAGCAGCCTCTTCCGTGAGCAGTTCTTC.

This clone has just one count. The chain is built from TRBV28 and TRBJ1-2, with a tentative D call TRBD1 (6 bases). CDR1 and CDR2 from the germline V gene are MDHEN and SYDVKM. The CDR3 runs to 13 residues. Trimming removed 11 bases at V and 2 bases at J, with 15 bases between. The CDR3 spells CAHGEQGNYGYTF. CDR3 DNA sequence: TGTGCCCATGGCGAACAGGGAAACTATGGCTACACCTTC.

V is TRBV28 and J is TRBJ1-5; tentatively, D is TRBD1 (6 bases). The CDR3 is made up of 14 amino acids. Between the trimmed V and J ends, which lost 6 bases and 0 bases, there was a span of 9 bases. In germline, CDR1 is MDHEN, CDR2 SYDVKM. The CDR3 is CASSRQVSNQPQHF. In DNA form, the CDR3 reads TGTGCCAGCAGCCGACAGGTTAGCAATCAGCCCCAGCATTTT.

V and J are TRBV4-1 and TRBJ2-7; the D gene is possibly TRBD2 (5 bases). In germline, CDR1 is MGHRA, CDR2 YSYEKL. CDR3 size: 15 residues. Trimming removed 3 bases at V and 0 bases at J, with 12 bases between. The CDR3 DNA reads TGCGCCAGCAGCCACCGGACTGGGAACTCCTACGAGCAGTACTTC. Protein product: CASSHRTGNSYEQYF.

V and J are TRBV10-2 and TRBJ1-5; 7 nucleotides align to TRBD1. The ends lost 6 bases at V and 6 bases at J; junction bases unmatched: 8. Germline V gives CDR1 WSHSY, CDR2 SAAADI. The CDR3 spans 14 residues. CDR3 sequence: CASSKRQGGQPQHF. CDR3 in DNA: TGCGCCAGCAGCAAGCGACAGGGCGGTCAGCCCCAGCATTTT.

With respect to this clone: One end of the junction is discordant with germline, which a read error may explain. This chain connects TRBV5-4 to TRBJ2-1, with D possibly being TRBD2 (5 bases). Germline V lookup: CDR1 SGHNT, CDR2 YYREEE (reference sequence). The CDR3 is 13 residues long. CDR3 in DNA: TGTGCCAGCAGCTCTCAAGACTACTATGAGCAGTTCTTC. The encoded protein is CASSSQDYYEQFF. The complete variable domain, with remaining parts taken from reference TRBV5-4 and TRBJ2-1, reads ETGVTQSPTHLIKTRGQQVTLRCSSQSGHNTVSWYQQALGQGPQFIFQYYREEENGRGNFPPRFSGLQFPNYSSELNVNALELDDSALYLCASSSQDYYEQFFGPGTRLTVL.

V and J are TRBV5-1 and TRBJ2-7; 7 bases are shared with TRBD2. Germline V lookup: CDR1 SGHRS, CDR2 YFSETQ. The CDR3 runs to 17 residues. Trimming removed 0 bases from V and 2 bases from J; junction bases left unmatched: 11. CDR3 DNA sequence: TGCGCCAGCAGCTTGGAGGTTTGGCGGGAGAGTACCTACGAGCAGTACTTC. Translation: CASSLEVWRESTYEQYF.

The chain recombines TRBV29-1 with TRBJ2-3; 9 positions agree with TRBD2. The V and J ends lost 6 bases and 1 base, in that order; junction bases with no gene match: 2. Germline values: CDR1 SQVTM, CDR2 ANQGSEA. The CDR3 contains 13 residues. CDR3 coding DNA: TGCAGCGTCCGGACTAGCGGCACAGATACGCAGTATTTT. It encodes CSVRTSGTDTQYF.

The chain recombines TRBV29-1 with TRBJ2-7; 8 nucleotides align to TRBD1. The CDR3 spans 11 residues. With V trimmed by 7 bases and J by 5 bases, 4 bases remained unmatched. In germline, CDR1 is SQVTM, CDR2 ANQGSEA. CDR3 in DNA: TGCAGCGCCCAGGGGGCCAACGAGCAGTACTTC. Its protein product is CSAQGANEQYF.

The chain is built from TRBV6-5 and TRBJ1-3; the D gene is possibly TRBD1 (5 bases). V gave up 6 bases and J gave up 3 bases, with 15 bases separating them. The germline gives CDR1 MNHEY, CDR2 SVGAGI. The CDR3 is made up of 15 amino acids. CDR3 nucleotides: TGTGCCAGCAGCCTAGGGACCGGGAGTGGAAACACCATATATTTT. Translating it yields CASSLGTGSGNTIYF.

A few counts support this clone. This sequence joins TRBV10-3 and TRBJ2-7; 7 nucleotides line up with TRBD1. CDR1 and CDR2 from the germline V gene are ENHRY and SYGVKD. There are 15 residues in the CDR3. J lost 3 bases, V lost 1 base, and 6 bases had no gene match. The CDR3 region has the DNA TGTGCCATCAGTGAGTTGGCGCAGGGGGTCTACGAGCAGTACTTC. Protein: CAISELAQGVYEQYF.

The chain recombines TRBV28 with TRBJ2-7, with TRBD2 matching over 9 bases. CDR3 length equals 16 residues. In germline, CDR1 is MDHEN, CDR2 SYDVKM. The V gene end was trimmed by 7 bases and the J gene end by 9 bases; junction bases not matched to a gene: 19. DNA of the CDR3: TGTGCCAGCAAGATAAGAGGGCTAGCGGGGATGGTATGGCAGTACTTC. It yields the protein CASKIRGLAGMVWQYF.

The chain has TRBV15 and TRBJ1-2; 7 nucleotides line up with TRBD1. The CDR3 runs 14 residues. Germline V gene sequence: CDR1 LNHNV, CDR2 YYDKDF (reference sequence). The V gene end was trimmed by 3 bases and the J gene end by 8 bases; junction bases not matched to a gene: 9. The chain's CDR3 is CATSSIRDRRGYTF. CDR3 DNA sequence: TGTGCCACCAGCAGTATACGGGACAGACGAGGCTACACCTTC.

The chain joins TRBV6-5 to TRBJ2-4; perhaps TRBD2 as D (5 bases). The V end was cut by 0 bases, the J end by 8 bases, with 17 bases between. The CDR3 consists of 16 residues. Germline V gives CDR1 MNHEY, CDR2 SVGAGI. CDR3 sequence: CASSYSEASPADIQYF. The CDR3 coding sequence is TGTGCCAGCAGTTACTCGGAGGCTTCTCCTGCAGACATTCAGTACTTC.

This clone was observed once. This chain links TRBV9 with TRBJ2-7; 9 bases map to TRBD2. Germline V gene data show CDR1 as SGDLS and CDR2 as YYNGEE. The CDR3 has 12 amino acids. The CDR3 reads CVASGTVYEQYF. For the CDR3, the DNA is TGTGTGGCTAGCGGGACTGTCTACGAGCAGTACTTC.

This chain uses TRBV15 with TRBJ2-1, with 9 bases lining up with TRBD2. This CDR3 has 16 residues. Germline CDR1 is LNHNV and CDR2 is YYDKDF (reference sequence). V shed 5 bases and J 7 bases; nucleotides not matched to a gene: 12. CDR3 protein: CATSVQRLAAANEQFF. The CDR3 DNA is TGTGCCACCAGCGTGCAGAGACTAGCGGCCGCTAATGAGCAGTTCTTC.

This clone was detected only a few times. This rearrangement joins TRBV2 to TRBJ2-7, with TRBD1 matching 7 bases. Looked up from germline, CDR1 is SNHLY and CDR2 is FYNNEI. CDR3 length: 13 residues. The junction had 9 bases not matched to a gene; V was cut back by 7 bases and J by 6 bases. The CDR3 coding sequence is TGTGCCAGCATAGATAGGGGGCCCTCCGAGCAGTACTTC. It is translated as CASIDRGPSEQYF.